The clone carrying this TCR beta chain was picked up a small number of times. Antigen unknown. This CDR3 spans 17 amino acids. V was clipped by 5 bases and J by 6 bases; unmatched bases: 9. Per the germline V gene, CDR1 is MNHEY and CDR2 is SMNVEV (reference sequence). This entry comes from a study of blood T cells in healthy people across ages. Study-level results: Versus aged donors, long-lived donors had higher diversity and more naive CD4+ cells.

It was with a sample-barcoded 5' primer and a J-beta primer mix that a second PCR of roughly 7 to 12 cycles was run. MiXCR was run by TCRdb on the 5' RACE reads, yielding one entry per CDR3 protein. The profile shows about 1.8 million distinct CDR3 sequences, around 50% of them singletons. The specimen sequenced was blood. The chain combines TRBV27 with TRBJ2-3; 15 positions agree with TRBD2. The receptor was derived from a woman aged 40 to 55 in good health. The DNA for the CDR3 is TGTGCCAGCAGTCCCGGGACTAGCGGGGGGCGGGGGGATACGCAGTATTTT. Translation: CASSPGTSGGRGDTQYF.